This T cell receptor beta chain was obtained from a study of sequential checkpoint blockade in melanoma. The treatment is: randomized to nivolumab then ipilimumab (arm A) or the reverse (arm B). From thawed PBMCs, live CD3+CD8+ cells negative for CD19 and CD56 were sorted. From germline, CDR1 is SGHRS and CDR2 YFSETQ. The CDR3 spans 17 residues. Trimming left V 0 bases short and J 1 base short, with 15 bases between. Profiled with immunoSEQ multiplex PCR; TCRdb holds only in-frame clones, not every one. The data contain more than 20,000 clones, roughly four fifths of them singletons. The TCR comes from a human donor with melanoma. Sequences were derived from CD8+ T cells sorted from blood (inferred from file names), sampled from a patient given nivolumab and ipilimumab in sequence. The chain carries TRBV5-1 and TRBJ2-3; TRBD1 is a possible D gene (6 bases). CDR3 protein: CASSLGDRRFGTDTQYF. DNA for the CDR3: TGCGCCAGCAGCTTGGGAGACAGGAGGTTTGGCACAGATACGCAGTATTTT.